The 29 T cell receptor beta chains given below trace back to one sample, sequenced in a study of blood T cell repertoires in COVID-19. Profiled with immunoSEQ multiplex PCR; TCRdb holds only in-frame clones, not every one. Among some 210,000 clones, roughly nine tenths were seen once, and the ten largest hold 0.7% to 0.85%. Sequencing input: peripheral blood. These receptors were collected from a man aged 60 to 69 with COVID-19, enrolled during active disease.

The J gene is TRBJ2-1, the V gene TRBV30, with D unclear. CDR1 GTSNPN and CDR2 SVGIG come from the germline V gene (reference sequence). The CDR3 covers 14 residues. V lost 0 bases, J lost 3 bases, and 9 bases lay in between. The CDR3 region is CAWSVQYYYNEQFF. DNA of the CDR3: TGTGCCTGGAGTGTACAATACTACTACAATGAGCAGTTCTTC.

This clone was found a few times. The gene calls are TRBV4-2 and TRBJ2-1, with TRBD2 matching over 11 bases. V lost 6 bases, J lost 12 bases, and 19 bases stayed unmatched. CDR3 length: 17 amino acids. The germline CDR1 and CDR2 sequences are LGHNA and YNFKEQ. The CDR3 sequence is CASSQPTTSGAPPRQFF. CDR3 coding DNA: TGTGCCAGCAGTCAACCGACGACTAGCGGGGCGCCTCCGCGGCAGTTCTTC.

The chain has TRBV27 and TRBJ1-6; no firm D call. The CDR3 extends over 12 amino acids. The germline CDR1 and CDR2 sequences are MNHEY and SMNVEV (reference sequence). Trimming removed 4 bases at V and 14 bases at J, with 12 bases between. For the CDR3, the DNA is TGTGCCAGCAGTTCCATAGACAAGGCCCTCCACTTT. Translated: CASSSIDKALHF.

This chain uses TRBV29-1 with TRBJ1-3; perhaps TRBD1 as D (6 bases). There are 13 residues in the CDR3. Trimming removed 4 bases at V and 2 bases at J, with 9 bases between. CDR1 is SQVTM and CDR2 is ANQGSEA in the germline V gene. Here the CDR3 DNA reads TGCAGCGTTGCACAGGGCGCTGGAAACACCATATATTTT. This codes for CSVAQGAGNTIYF.

The chain has TRBV5-1 and TRBJ2-7; weak D call: TRBD2 (5 bases). CDR1 is SGHRS, CDR2 YFSETQ, per germline. V was clipped by 1 base and J by 5 bases, with 16 bases between them. The CDR3 is 15 residues long. The CDR3 DNA is TGCGCCAGCAGCTTGTACTCTGCGGGTTCCGACGAGCAGTACTTC. Its translation is CASSLYSAGSDEQYF.

This clone has just a few counts. The V call is TRBV5-1, the J call TRBJ1-3; no reliable D call. Germline-derived CDR1 and CDR2 are SGHRS and YFSETQ. V lost 7 bases, J lost 4 bases, and 12 bases lay in between. The CDR3 length is 13 residues. The CDR3 region is CASSLHAGNTIYF. The CDR3 DNA follows: TGCGCCAGCTCTTTACACGCCGGAAACACCATATATTTT.

The CDR3 bases are TGTGCCAGCGGGCTAGCGGTGGGCGAGCAGTACTTC. Its protein is CASGLAVGEQYF. The chain carries TRBV12-3 or TRBV12-4 and TRBJ2-7, with TRBD2 matching 7 bases. The CDR3 is 12 amino acids. Trimming took 8 bases from V and 6 from J; bases not matched to a gene: 7.

Comments on this clone: In the same sample, other DNA sequences code for this CDR3. The chain is built from TRBV2 and TRBJ1-2; a weak D match, TRBD1 (5 bases). The germline V and J ends were trimmed by 2 bases and 4 bases, with 5 bases remaining between them. Germline loops: CDR1 SNHLY, CDR2 FYNNEI. This CDR3 comprises 12 residues. For the CDR3, the DNA is TGTGCCAGCAGTGAACAGGGCTATGGCTACACCTTC. It is translated as CASSEQGYGYTF.

J is TRBJ2-7 and V is TRBV6-6, with unresolved D. Germline V CDR1 and CDR2: MNHNY, SVGAGI (reference sequence). V lost 4 bases and J 4 bases, leaving 8 bases between the germline ends. The CDR3 contains 12 residues. The CDR3 nucleotides are TGTGCCAGCAGTTCATCCGGGTACGAGCAGTACTTC. Protein sequence: CASSSSGYEQYF.

In this sample, this clone turned up once. This chain joins TRBV7-2 and TRBJ1-6; possibly TRBD1 for D (5 bases). Per germline, CDR1 SGHTA and CDR2 FQGNSA. Between the trimmed V and J ends, which lost 2 bases and 10 bases, there was a span of 12 bases. The CDR3 extends over 14 amino acids. CDR3 nucleotides: TGTGCCAGCAGCTTATTAGGGGCGCCCTCACCCCTCCACTTT. It encodes CASSLLGAPSPLHF.

The chain recombines TRBV28 with TRBJ2-7; 8 bases map to TRBD1. The germline V gene encodes CDR1 MDHEN and CDR2 SYDVKM. V shed 4 bases, J shed 2 bases, and the junction held 7 bases outside the gene matches. The CDR3 spans 15 residues. CDR3 bases: TGTGCCAGCAGTTCCATAGGACAGGGTACCTACGAGCAGTACTTC. It codes for CASSSIGQGTYEQYF.

The CDR3 nucleotides read TGCGCCAGCAGCCAAGACTTCTTCGGGAGTTCTGGAAACACCATATATTTT. This codes for CASSQDFFGSSGNTIYF. The V call is TRBV4-1, the J call TRBJ1-3; no clear D gene. The CDR3 length is 17 residues. Germline CDR1 is MGHRA and CDR2 is YSYEKL. Trimming took off 0 bases at V and 1 base at J, with 13 bases between the two ends.

The chain has TRBV3-1 (or the pseudogene TRBV3-2) and TRBJ2-3, with a possible D match to TRBD2 (7 bases). The CDR3 has 15 amino acids. In germline, CDR1 is LGHDT, CDR2 YNNKEL (reference sequence). Trimming removed 1 base at V and 3 bases at J, with 11 bases between. The CDR3 region has the DNA TGTGCCAGCAGCCAAGGGGGGGGCCCTACAGATACGCAGTATTTT. It yields the protein CASSQGGGPTDTQYF.

The rearrangement uses TRBV29-1 and TRBJ2-7; D perhaps matches TRBD2 (6 bases). Germline assignment: CDR1 SQVTM and CDR2 ANQGSEA. The CDR3 runs 12 residues. V was pared by 2 bases and J by 3 bases, with 8 bases between. The DNA for the CDR3 is TGCAGCGTTGAACAGACTAGCTACGAGCAGTACTTC. This gives the protein CSVEQTSYEQYF.

This chain uses TRBV10-3 with TRBJ1-2; 7 bases line up with TRBD1. Germline V CDR1 and CDR2: ENHRY, SYGVKD. The length of the CDR3 is 14 residues. V was clipped by 8 bases and J by 5 bases; unmatched bases: 11. The CDR3 sequence: CAISPDRALYGYTF. The CDR3 DNA is TGTGCCATCTCCCCCGACAGGGCCCTTTATGGCTACACCTTC.

V gene TRBV28 combines with J gene TRBJ2-7; D is perhaps TRBD1 (5 bases). The CDR3 sequence is 13 residues long. Trimming shortened V by 3 bases and J by 3 bases, and 9 bases separated the two germline ends. Germline V gene lookup returns CDR1 MDHEN and CDR2 SYDVKM. CDR3 region: CASSLTVLYEQYF. CDR3 bases: TGTGCCAGCAGTTTGACAGTACTCTACGAGCAGTACTTC.

The CDR3 spells CASSADRATEAFF. The CDR3 DNA follows: TGCGCCAGCAGCGCGGACAGGGCCACTGAAGCTTTCTTT. The chain uses TRBV5-1 and TRBJ1-1, with 8 positions matching TRBD1. With V trimmed by 4 bases and J by 4 bases, 3 bases remained unmatched. The CDR3 runs 13 residues. The germline gives CDR1 SGHRS, CDR2 YFSETQ.

This chain uses TRBV5-1 with TRBJ2-1, with unresolved D. Germline V gene sequence: CDR1 SGHRS, CDR2 YFSETQ. This CDR3 contains 16 residues. V lost 1 base and J 0 bases, leaving 11 bases between the germline ends. CDR3 sequence (DNA): TGCGCCAGCAGCTTGCCCACGTACAGCTCCTACAATGAGCAGTTCTTC. Residues: CASSLPTYSSYNEQFF. Filled out from reference TRBV5-1 and TRBJ2-1, the complete variable domain reads KAGVTQTPRYLIKTRGQQVTLSCSPISGHRSVSWYQQTPGQGLQFLFEYFSETQRNKGNFPGRFSGRQFSNSRSEMNVSTLELGDSALYLCASSLPTYSSYNEQFFGPGTRLTVL.

The count of this clone is one. The V and J genes are TRBV28 and TRBJ1-1; no clear D gene. The CDR3 spans 15 residues. V was cut by 3 bases and J by 1 base, with 12 bases left in between. Per germline, CDR1 MDHEN and CDR2 SYDVKM. The DNA of the CDR3 is TGTGCCAGCAGTTTCCCTGGGCTCGGGAACACTGAAGCTTTCTTT. It yields the protein CASSFPGLGNTEAFF.

This chain joins TRBV5-6 and TRBJ1-2, with 8 nucleotides matching TRBD1. This CDR3 comprises 14 residues. J lost 4 bases, V lost 3 bases, and 5 bases had no gene match. CDR1 SGHDT and CDR2 YYEEEE come from the germline V gene. The CDR3 reads CASSSGQGGYGYTF. In DNA, the CDR3 is TGTGCCAGCAGCTCTGGACAGGGTGGCTATGGCTACACCTTC.

A few counts support this clone. CDR3 nucleotide sequence: TGTGCCAGCTCACGATCACGGACTAGCGATTACAATGAGCAGTTCTTC. It encodes CASSRSRTSDYNEQFF. V usage is TRBV18 and J usage is TRBJ2-1; 9 nucleotides line up with TRBD2. The ends lost 4 bases at V and 4 bases at J; junction bases unmatched: 8. CDR3 length equals 16 residues. Per germline, CDR1 KGHSH and CDR2 LQKENI.

CDR3: CASSPSGSATNEKLFF. CDR3 in DNA: TGTGCCAGCAGTCCCTCGGGATCTGCAACTAATGAAAAACTGTTTTTT. The chain is built from TRBV6-6 and TRBJ1-4, with D uncertain. CDR1 is MNHNY and CDR2 is SVGAGI in the germline V gene (reference sequence). The CDR3 has 16 residues. The V and J ends lost 5 bases and 0 bases respectively, with 13 bases between them.

This clone showed up just a few times. This sequence joins TRBV13 and TRBJ2-3, with 10 nucleotides matching TRBD1. The CDR3 extends over 15 amino acids. V trimming: 4 bases; J trimming: 4 bases; junction bases outside the gene matches: 5. Germline CDR1 PRHDT, CDR2 FYEKMQ (reference sequence). The CDR3 spells CASSSGQGRADTQYF. The DNA for the CDR3 is TGTGCCAGCAGCTCGGGACAGGGGAGGGCAGATACGCAGTATTTT. Full variable domain (missing parts from reference TRBV13 and TRBJ2-3): AAGVIQSPRHLIKEKRETATLKCYPIPRHDTVYWYQQGPGQDPQFLISFYEKMQSDKGSIPDRFSAQQFSDYHSELNMSSLELGDSALYFCASSSGQGRADTQYFGPGTRLTVL.

The chain uses TRBV6-5 and TRBJ1-4; TRBD1 matches at 8 bases. The CDR3 extends over 14 amino acids. The V and J ends lost 11 bases and 7 bases, in that order; junction bases with no gene match: 12. Germline CDR1 MNHEY, CDR2 SVGAGI. In DNA, the CDR3 is TGTGCCTCATGGACAGGGAGTGGGCCTGAAAAACTGTTTTTT. Its translation is CASWTGSGPEKLFF.

The chain has TRBV2 and TRBJ1-6; D unresolved. The V gene's germline CDR1 is SNHLY and CDR2 FYNNEI. V was clipped by 11 bases and J by 0 bases, with 5 bases between them. This CDR3 has 12 amino acids. DNA for the CDR3: TGTGCCCTGTACTCCTATAATTCACCCCTCCACTTT. It yields the protein CALYSYNSPLHF.

The table lists this clone with a few counts. The J gene is TRBJ1-2, the V gene TRBV5-3, with 7 bases aligning to TRBD1. TRBV5-3 is an open reading frame, and its role is uncertain. The CDR3 sequence is 14 residues long. The V segment lost 4 bases and the J segment 2 bases; nucleotides outside the gene matches: 5. CDR3 loop: CARSPGQPNYGYTF. In nucleotides, the CDR3 is TGTGCCAGAAGCCCGGGACAGCCAAACTATGGCTACACCTTC.

The chain carries TRBV5-5 and TRBJ2-1, with a tentative D call TRBD1 (6 bases). Per germline, CDR1 SGHKS and CDR2 YYEKEE (reference sequence). With 0 bases removed from V and 5 bases from J, the gap between germline ends came to 9 bases. The CDR3 is 14 amino acids. The CDR3 sequence: CASSLAGDNNEQFF. The DNA for the CDR3 is TGTGCCAGCAGCTTGGCAGGGGACAACAATGAGCAGTTCTTC.

J is TRBJ1-2 and V is TRBV5-8, with TRBD1 identical over 8 bases. Per the germline V gene, CDR1 is SGHTS and CDR2 is YDEGEE. V gave up 0 bases and J gave up 7 bases; unmatched junction bases: 14. The CDR3 extends over 17 amino acids. The CDR3 nucleotides are TGTGCCAGCAGCTTGGGGCAGGGGGCTTCTCGGATCGGTGGCTACACCTTC. It translates to CASSLGQGASRIGGYTF. The full variable domain, rest sourced from reference TRBV5-8 and TRBJ1-2, is EAGVTQSPTHLIKTRGQQATLRCSPISGHTSVYWYQQALGLGLQFLLWYDEGEERNRGNFPPRFSGRQFPNYSSELNVNALELEDSALYLCASSLGQGASRIGGYTFGSGTRLTVV.

The chain links TRBV20-1 to TRBJ1-1; D gene unclear. The germline V and J ends were trimmed by 3 bases and 0 bases, with 8 bases remaining between them. The germline gives CDR1 DFQATT, CDR2 SNEGSKA (reference sequence). This CDR3 is built from 13 residues. The CDR3 nucleotides are TGCAGTGCTAGTCCAAGCATGAACACTGAAGCTTTCTTT. Protein product: CSASPSMNTEAFF.